These 25 T cell receptor beta chains share one sample of origin, sequenced in a study of T cell changes during pregnancy in multiple sclerosis (dated by TCRdb to between 2018 and 2020). Libraries were prepared through the immunoSEQ multiplex PCR assay. Here the immuneACCESS table is served through TCRdb, limited to in-frame sequences with V and J called. Missing clones are a known gap in these copies; in checked studies unresolved V genes cover under half, and the rest lacks a known reason. Here the sample has under 40,000 clones; approximately 91% occur a single time. The ten largest clonotypes hold approximately 4.4% of the sample. The material sequenced was peripheral blood, taken in the second trimester of pregnancy. The receptors shown here come from a female donor in good health, enrolled as a control in a pregnancy study.

Only one count was recorded for this clone. CDR3 sequence: CASSSIQGVGGTNYGYTF. CDR3 bases: TGTGCCAGCAGCTCGATACAGGGGGTTGGGGGCACTAACTATGGCTACACCTTC. The V gene is TRBV7-9, the J gene TRBJ1-2, with 8 bases that match TRBD1. Trimming at V came to 4 bases and at J to 0 bases, leaving 13 bases not matched to a gene. From germline, CDR1 is SEHNR and CDR2 FQNEAQ (reference sequence). The CDR3 extends over 18 amino acids.

The chain uses TRBV2 and TRBJ1-6; D is unclear. This CDR3 is built from 13 residues. Germline V CDR1 and CDR2: SNHLY, FYNNEI. V lost 4 bases to trimming and J lost 7 bases, with 8 bases between them. CDR3 loop: CASSVSGNSPLHF. The CDR3 region has the DNA TGTGCCAGCAGTGTGTCAGGCAATTCACCCCTCCACTTT.

This clone was recorded a few times. The chain combines TRBV10-3 with TRBJ1-1; a weak D match, TRBD1 (5 bases). Germline V gene data show CDR1 as ENHRY and CDR2 as SYGVKD. The germline V and J ends were trimmed by 8 bases and 0 bases, with 10 bases remaining between them. The CDR3 contains 13 residues. The CDR3 loop reads CAIAGQMNTEAFF. The CDR3, as DNA: TGTGCCATCGCAGGACAAATGAACACTGAAGCTTTCTTT.

This chain connects TRBV7-2 to TRBJ1-1; TRBD1 might be the D (6 bases). The V end was cut by 5 bases, the J end by 5 bases, with 21 bases between. The CDR3 loop spans 16 amino acids. Germline V gene data show CDR1 as SGHTA and CDR2 as FQGNSA. CDR3 bases: TGTGCCAGCAGCCCTGGGGGGGCCCCGCGGGGGACTGAAGCTTTCTTT. As protein: CASSPGGAPRGTEAFF.

The chain recombines TRBV27 with TRBJ1-5; TRBD1 is a possible D gene (6 bases). This CDR3 has 17 amino acids. CDR1 is MNHEY, CDR2 SMNVEV, per germline (reference sequence). Trimming removed 3 bases from V and 4 bases from J, with 19 bases in between. CDR3 amino acids: CASSFSMVAGVNQPQHF. The CDR3, as DNA: TGTGCCAGCAGTTTTTCAATGGTTGCAGGGGTTAATCAGCCCCAGCATTTT.

The rearrangement joins TRBV15 to TRBJ1-1, with D unresolved. Germline lookup yields CDR1 LNHNV and CDR2 YYDKDF (reference sequence). V lost 1 base and J 1 base, leaving 7 bases between the germline ends. This CDR3 is 14 amino acids long. In nucleotides, the CDR3 is TGTGCCACCAGCAGAGCGGCGGAGAACACTGAAGCTTTCTTT. This sequence encodes CATSRAAENTEAFF.

V usage is TRBV4-2 and J usage is TRBJ2-7; no clear D. V lost 0 bases and J lost 2, with 11 bases in between. The CDR3 consists of 15 residues. Germline V CDR1 and CDR2: LGHNA, YNFKEQ. This chain's CDR3 is CASSQEVTEAYEQYF. DNA for the CDR3: TGTGCCAGCAGCCAAGAGGTAACAGAAGCCTACGAGCAGTACTTC.

This sequence joins TRBV7-2 and TRBJ2-7; 8 bases are a match to TRBD2. Germline CDR1 and CDR2: SGHTA and FQGNSA. CDR3 size: 16 residues. J lost 4 bases, V lost 5 bases, and 13 bases had no gene match. The CDR3 spells CASSHQGLVVRYEQYF. Written as DNA, the CDR3 is TGTGCCAGCAGCCACCAGGGACTAGTGGTGAGATACGAGCAGTACTTC.

The chain links TRBV6-1 to TRBJ2-6; possibly TRBD1 for D (5 bases). Trimming shortened V by 0 bases and J by 1 base, and 7 bases separated the two germline ends. CDR1 and CDR2 (germline): MNHNS, SASEGT. The CDR3 totals 16 residues. The CDR3: CASSEAQGSGANVLTF. The DNA for the CDR3 is TGTGCCAGCAGTGAAGCGCAGGGTTCTGGGGCCAACGTCCTGACTTTC.

In this sample, this clone turned up once. J is TRBJ1-3 and V is TRBV5-6; 8 bases agree with TRBD1. V shed 0 bases, J shed 0 bases, and the junction held 2 bases outside the gene matches. In germline, CDR1 is SGHDT, CDR2 YYEEEE. The CDR3 extends over 16 amino acids. CDR3 coding DNA: TGTGCCAGCAGCTTGGTCGGGACAGGCTCTGGAAACACCATATATTTT. Its translation is CASSLVGTGSGNTIYF.

V is TRBV28 and J is TRBJ1-1; D gene unclear. V was shortened by 3 bases and J by 2 bases, with 16 bases between the two germline ends. Germline V CDR1 and CDR2: MDHEN, SYDVKM. The CDR3 consists of 16 residues. This CDR3 reads CASSLHLQAYNTEAFF. In nucleotides, the CDR3 is TGTGCCAGCAGTTTGCACCTCCAGGCGTACAACACTGAAGCTTTCTTT.

V and J are TRBV21-1 and TRBJ2-7; the table gives TRBD1 as D, unverified against the DNA. TRBV21-1 is termed a pseudogene. CDR3 length equals 17 residues. This CDR3 is CASSKGDRAGCTDEQYF. The CDR3 DNA sequence: TGTGCCAGCAGCAAAGGAGATCGGGCAGGGTGTACCGACGAGCAGTACTTC.

The chain recombines TRBV11-3 with TRBJ2-5; TRBD2 is a possible D gene (7 bases). This CDR3 is built from 14 residues. Germline CDR1 and CDR2: SGHNT and YENEEA. The germline V and J ends were trimmed by 6 bases and 5 bases, with 16 bases remaining between them. The CDR3 nucleotides read TGTGCCAGCAGTCAACGGGGGGCGGGGGAGACCCAGTACTTC. Translation: CASSQRGAGETQYF.

CDR3 DNA: TGTGCCAGCAGTGAAATTTGGCCAGGCGCATCCTACGAGCAGTACTTC. Amino acids: CASSEIWPGASYEQYF. This sequence joins TRBV2 and TRBJ2-7, with D uncertain. The germline V gene encodes CDR1 SNHLY and CDR2 FYNNEI. V shed 2 bases and J shed 1 base, with 15 bases lying between them. CDR3 size: 16 residues. The entire variable domain, with the rest obtained from reference TRBV2 and TRBJ2-7, is as follows: EPEVTQTPSHQVTQMGQEVILRCVPISNHLYFYWYRQILGQKVEFLVSFYNNEISEKSEIFDDQFSVERPDGSNFTLKIRSTKLEDSAMYFCASSEIWPGASYEQYFGPGTRLTVT.

The V and J genes are TRBV7-9 and TRBJ1-5; D is perhaps TRBD1 (5 bases). The CDR3 contains 14 residues. In germline, CDR1 is SEHNR, CDR2 FQNEAQ (reference sequence). V lost 4 bases, J lost 4 bases, and 11 bases lay in between. The DNA of the CDR3 is TGTGCCAGCAGCTCTCCGGGGGGTAATCAGCCCCAGCATTTT. The encoded protein is CASSSPGGNQPQHF.

This chain uses TRBV6-4 with TRBJ2-3, with a possible D match to TRBD2 (5 bases). The V gene's germline CDR1 is MRHNA and CDR2 SNTAGT. V lost 4 bases, J lost 0 bases, and 5 bases lay in between. This CDR3 region has 13 residues. This CDR3 reads CASSGGSTDTQYF. The CDR3 DNA follows: TGTGCCAGCAGTGGCGGGAGCACAGATACGCAGTATTTT.

The CDR3: CASSLFRGGSLFSTDTQYF. CDR3 nucleotides: TGTGCCAGCAGCCTATTTAGGGGGGGCTCCCTTTTCAGCACAGATACGCAGTATTTT. This chain links TRBV7-2 with TRBJ2-3; possible D gene TRBD2, 7 bases. Germline assignment: CDR1 SGHTA and CDR2 FQGNSA. The CDR3 runs to 19 residues. V was cut by 5 bases and J by 0 bases, with 24 bases left in between.

The chain carries TRBV7-3 and TRBJ2-1; 8 bases line up with TRBD2. After removal of 4 bases from V and 7 bases from J, the junction contained 15 bases not matched to a gene. Germline assignment: CDR1 SGHTA and CDR2 FQGTGA. The length of the CDR3 is 17 residues. Here the CDR3 reads CASSYLGGRGGRNEQFF. CDR3 nucleotide sequence: TGTGCCAGCAGCTACTTGGGGGGCCGGGGGGGCCGTAATGAGCAGTTCTTC. Combining the CDR3 with reference TRBV7-3 and TRBJ2-1 gives the whole variable domain GAGVSQTPSNKVTEKGKYVELRCDPISGHTALYWYRQSLGQGPEFLIYFQGTGAADDSGLPNDRFFAVRPEGSVSTLKIQRTERGDSAVYLCASSYLGGRGGRNEQFFGPGTRLTVL.

The chain combines TRBV9 with TRBJ2-1, with 10 bases lining up with TRBD2. Germline V CDR1 and CDR2: SGDLS, YYNGEE. This CDR3 comprises 20 residues. Trimming took 0 bases from V and 2 from J; bases not matched to a gene: 14. The CDR3 reads CASSVVGKGLAGETYNEQFF. The CDR3 bases are TGTGCCAGCAGCGTAGTTGGTAAGGGGCTAGCGGGAGAAACCTACAATGAGCAGTTCTTC. Variable domain in full (rest from reference TRBV9 and TRBJ2-1): DSGVTQTPKHLITATGQRVTLRCSPRSGDLSVYWYQQSLDQGLQFLIQYYNGEERAKGNILERFSAQQFPDLHSELNLSSLELGDSALYFCASSVVGKGLAGETYNEQFFGPGTRLTVL.

V and J are TRBV7-2 and TRBJ2-3; D is ambiguous. With 1 base removed from V and 6 bases from J, the gap between germline ends came to 23 bases. The CDR3 contains 18 residues. In germline, CDR1 is SGHTA, CDR2 FQGNSA. CDR3 residues: CASSLESWAADNPDTQYF. The CDR3 DNA reads as TGTGCCAGCAGCTTAGAGAGCTGGGCAGCTGATAATCCGGATACGCAGTATTTT.

This chain connects TRBV5-1 to TRBJ1-2; 9 nucleotides line up with TRBD1. The CDR3 loop spans 15 amino acids. The germline gives CDR1 SGHRS, CDR2 YFSETQ. With 0 bases clipped from V and 7 bases from J, the junction kept 7 bases outside the gene matches. The CDR3 sequence is CASSLARDRATGYTF. Here the CDR3 DNA reads TGCGCCAGCAGCTTGGCAAGGGACAGGGCAACTGGCTACACCTTC.

The chain joins TRBV6-6 to TRBJ1-5, with D tentatively TRBD1 (5 bases). V lost 3 bases and J 7 bases, leaving 13 bases between the germline ends. The CDR3 extends over 14 amino acids. The germline V gene has CDR1 MNHNY and CDR2 SVGAGI (reference sequence). CDR3 loop: CASSYLGGNQPQHF. In DNA form, the CDR3 reads TGTGCCAGCAGTTATTTGGGGGGTAACCAGCCCCAGCATTTT.

The chain joins TRBV29-1 to TRBJ2-3, with D tentatively TRBD2 (5 bases). V was shortened by 6 bases and J by 2 bases, with 9 bases between the two germline ends. This CDR3 region has 12 residues. Germline loops: CDR1 SQVTM, CDR2 ANQGSEA. The CDR3 loop is CSVERDTDTQYF. DNA of the CDR3: TGCAGCGTGGAGAGGGACACAGATACGCAGTATTTT.

This clone was counted once. V gene TRBV10-1 combines with J gene TRBJ1-5, with D perhaps matching TRBD1 (5 bases). V was trimmed by 0 bases and J by 0 bases, leaving 15 bases between them. Germline lookup yields CDR1 WNHNN and CDR2 SYGVQD (reference sequence). The length of the CDR3 is 18 residues. For the CDR3, the DNA is TGCGCCAGCAGTGAGTCGATTGACAGAACTCTTAGCAATCAGCCCCAGCATTTT. Its translation: CASSESIDRTLSNQPQHF.

V is TRBV7-3 and J is TRBJ1-2, with a weak D call TRBD1 (6 bases). The V end lost 5 bases, the J end lost 10 bases, and 20 bases lay between the germline ends. Germline CDR1 and CDR2: SGHTA and FQGTGA. The CDR3 runs 14 residues. CDR3 region: CASSPQGVQPTYTF. In DNA, the CDR3 is TGTGCCAGCAGCCCACAGGGCGTACAGCCGACCTACACCTTC.